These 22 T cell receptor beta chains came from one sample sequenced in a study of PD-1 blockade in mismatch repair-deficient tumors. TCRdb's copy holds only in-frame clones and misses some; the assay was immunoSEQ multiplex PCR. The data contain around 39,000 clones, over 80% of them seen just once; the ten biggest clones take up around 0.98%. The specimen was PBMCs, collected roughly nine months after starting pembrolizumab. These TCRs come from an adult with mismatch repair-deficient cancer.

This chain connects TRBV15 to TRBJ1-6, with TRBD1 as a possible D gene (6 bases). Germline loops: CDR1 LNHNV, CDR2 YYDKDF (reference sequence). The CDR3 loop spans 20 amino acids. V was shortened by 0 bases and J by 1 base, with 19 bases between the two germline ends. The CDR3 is CATSRDPPEGGNSYNSPLHF. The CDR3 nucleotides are TGTGCCACCAGCAGAGACCCCCCGGAGGGGGGGAATTCCTATAATTCACCCCTCCACTTT. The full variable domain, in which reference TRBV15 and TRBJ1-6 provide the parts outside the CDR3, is DAMVIQNPRYQVTQFGKPVTLSCSQTLNHNVMYWYQQKSSQAPKLLFHYYDKDFNNEADTPDNFQSRRPNTSFCFLDIRSPGLGDTAMYLCATSRDPPEGGNSYNSPLHFGNGTRLTVT.

The CDR3, as DNA: TGTGCCAGCAGAGCTCGGACAGTTGAAGCTTTCTTT. This sequence encodes CASRARTVEAFF. This sequence joins TRBV7-2 and TRBJ1-1; TRBD1 is a possible D gene (6 bases). This CDR3 contains 12 residues. CDR1 is SGHTA, CDR2 FQGNSA, per germline. V dropped 6 bases and J dropped 7 bases, with 12 bases sitting between them.

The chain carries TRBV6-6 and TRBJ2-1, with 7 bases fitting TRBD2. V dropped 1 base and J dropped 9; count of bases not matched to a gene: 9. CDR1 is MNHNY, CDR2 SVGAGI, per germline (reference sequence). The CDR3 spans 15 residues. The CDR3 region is CASSYLRERVGEQFF. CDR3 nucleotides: TGTGCCAGCAGTTACTTGCGGGAGCGGGTGGGTGAGCAGTTCTTC.

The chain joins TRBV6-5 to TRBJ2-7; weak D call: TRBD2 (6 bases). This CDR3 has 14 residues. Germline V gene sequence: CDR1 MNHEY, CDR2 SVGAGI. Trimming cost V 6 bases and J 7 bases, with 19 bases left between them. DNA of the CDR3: TGTGCCAGCAGCCCCGGGGGAGTTCTTGGGGAGCAGTACTTC. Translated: CASSPGGVLGEQYF.

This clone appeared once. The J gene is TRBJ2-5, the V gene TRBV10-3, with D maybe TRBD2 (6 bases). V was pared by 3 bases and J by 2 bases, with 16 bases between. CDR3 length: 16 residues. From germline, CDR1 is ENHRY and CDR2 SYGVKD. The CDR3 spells CAISDPTTGRQETQYF. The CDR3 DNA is TGTGCCATCAGTGACCCTACCACGGGGAGGCAAGAGACCCAGTACTTC.

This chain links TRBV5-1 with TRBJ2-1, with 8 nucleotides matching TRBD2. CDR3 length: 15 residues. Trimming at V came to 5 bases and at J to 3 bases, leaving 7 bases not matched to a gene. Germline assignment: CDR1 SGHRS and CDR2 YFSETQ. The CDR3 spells CASSMVSGIYNEQFF. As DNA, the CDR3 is TGCGCCAGCAGTATGGTTAGCGGGATCTACAATGAGCAGTTCTTC.

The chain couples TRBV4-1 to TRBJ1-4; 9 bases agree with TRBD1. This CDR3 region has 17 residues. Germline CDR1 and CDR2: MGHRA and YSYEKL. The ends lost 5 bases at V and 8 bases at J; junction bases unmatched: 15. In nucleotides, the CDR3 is TGCGCCAGCAGCTCGGGACAGGGCGGTCGACGGGCCGAAAAACTGTTTTTT. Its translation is CASSSGQGGRRAEKLFF.

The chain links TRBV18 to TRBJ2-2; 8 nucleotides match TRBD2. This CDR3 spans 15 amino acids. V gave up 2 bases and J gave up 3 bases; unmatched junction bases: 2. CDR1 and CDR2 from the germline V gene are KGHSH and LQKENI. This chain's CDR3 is CASSPWREDTGELFF. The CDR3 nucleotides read TGTGCCAGCTCACCATGGCGGGAGGACACCGGGGAGCTGTTTTTT.

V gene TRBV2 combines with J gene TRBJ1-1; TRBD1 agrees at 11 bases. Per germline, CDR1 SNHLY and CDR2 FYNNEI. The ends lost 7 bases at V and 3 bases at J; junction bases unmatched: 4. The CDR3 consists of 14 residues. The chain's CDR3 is CASKGTGGDTEAFF. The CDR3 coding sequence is TGTGCCAGCAAGGGGACAGGGGGTGACACTGAAGCTTTCTTT.

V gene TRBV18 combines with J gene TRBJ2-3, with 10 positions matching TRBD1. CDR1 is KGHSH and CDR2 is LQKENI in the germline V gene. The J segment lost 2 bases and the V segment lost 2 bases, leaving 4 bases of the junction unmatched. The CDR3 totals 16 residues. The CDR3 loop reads CASSPGTGAVTDTQYF. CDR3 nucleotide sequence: TGTGCCAGCTCACCAGGGACAGGGGCGGTCACAGATACGCAGTATTTT. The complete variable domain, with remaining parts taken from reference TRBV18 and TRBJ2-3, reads NAGVMQNPRHLVRRRGQEARLRCSPMKGHSHVYWYRQLPEEGLKFMVYLQKENIIDESGMPKERFSAEFPKEGPSILRIQQVVRGDSAAYFCASSPGTGAVTDTQYFGPGTRLTVL.

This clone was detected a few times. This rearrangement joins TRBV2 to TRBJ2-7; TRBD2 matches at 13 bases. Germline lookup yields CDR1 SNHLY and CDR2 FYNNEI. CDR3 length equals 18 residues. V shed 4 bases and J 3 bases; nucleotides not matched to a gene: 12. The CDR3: CASSVGRTSGSGSYEQYF. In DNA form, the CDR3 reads TGTGCCAGCAGTGTGGGGAGGACTAGCGGGAGTGGAAGCTACGAGCAGTACTTC.

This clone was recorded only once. The CDR3 DNA follows: TGTGCCAGCAGCGTAACAGGGGACTACTATGGCTACACCTTC. Translation: CASSVTGDYYGYTF. The chain uses TRBV9 and TRBJ1-2; 7 positions match TRBD1. CDR3 length equals 14 residues. V shed 1 base, J shed 3 bases, and the junction held 3 bases outside the gene matches. Germline assignment: CDR1 SGDLS and CDR2 YYNGEE.

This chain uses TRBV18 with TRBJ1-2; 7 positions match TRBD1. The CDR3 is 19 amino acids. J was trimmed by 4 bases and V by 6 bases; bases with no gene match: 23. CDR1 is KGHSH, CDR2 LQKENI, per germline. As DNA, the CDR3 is TGTGCCAGCTCCCAATTACAGGGGCCCTCTTTATGGAAATCCTATGGCTACACCTTC. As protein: CASSQLQGPSLWKSYGYTF.

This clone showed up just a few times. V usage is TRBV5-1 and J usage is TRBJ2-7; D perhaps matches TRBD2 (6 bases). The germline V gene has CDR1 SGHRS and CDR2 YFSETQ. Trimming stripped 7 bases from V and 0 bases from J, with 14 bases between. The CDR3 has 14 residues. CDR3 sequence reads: CASAPWRDSYEQYF. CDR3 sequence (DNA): TGCGCCAGCGCCCCGTGGCGGGACTCCTACGAGCAGTACTTC.

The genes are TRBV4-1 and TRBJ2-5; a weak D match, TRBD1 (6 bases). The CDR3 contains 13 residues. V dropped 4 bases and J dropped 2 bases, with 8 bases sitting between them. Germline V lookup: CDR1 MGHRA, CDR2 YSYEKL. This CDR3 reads CASSPGTQETQYF. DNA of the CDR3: TGCGCCAGCAGCCCCGGGACACAAGAGACCCAGTACTTC.

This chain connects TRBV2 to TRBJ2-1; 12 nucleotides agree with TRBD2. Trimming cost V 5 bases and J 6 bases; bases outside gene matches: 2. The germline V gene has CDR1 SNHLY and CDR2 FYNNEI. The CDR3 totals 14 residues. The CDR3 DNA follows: TGTGCCAGCAGTTCTAGCGGGAGGGTCAATGAGCAGTTCTTC. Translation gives CASSSSGRVNEQFF.

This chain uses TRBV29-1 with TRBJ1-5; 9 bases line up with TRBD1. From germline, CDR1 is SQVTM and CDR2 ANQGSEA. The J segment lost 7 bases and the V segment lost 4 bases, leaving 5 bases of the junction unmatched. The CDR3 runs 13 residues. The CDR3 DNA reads TGCAGCGTTGGGACAGGGGTGGGCCAGCCCCAGCATTTT. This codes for CSVGTGVGQPQHF. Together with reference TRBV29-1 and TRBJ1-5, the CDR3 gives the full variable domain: SAVISQKPSRDICQRGTSLTIQCQVDSQVTMMFWYRQQPGQSLTLIATANQGSEATYESGFVIDKFPISRPNLTFSTLTVSNMSPEDSSIYLCSVGTGVGQPQHFGDGTRLSIL.

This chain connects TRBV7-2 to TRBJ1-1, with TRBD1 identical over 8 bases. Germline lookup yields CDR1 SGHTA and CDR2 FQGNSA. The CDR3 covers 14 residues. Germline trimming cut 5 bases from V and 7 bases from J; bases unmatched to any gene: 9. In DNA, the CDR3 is TGTGCCAGCAGCCAGGCAGGGGGCCAGGATGAAGCTTTCTTT. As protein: CASSQAGGQDEAFF.

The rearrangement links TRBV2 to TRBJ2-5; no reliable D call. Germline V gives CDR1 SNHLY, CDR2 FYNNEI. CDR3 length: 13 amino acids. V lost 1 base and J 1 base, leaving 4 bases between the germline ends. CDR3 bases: TGTGCCAGCAGTGAAGATAGCCAAGAGACCCAGTACTTC. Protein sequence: CASSEDSQETQYF. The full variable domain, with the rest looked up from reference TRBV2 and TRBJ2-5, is EPEVTQTPSHQVTQMGQEVILRCVPISNHLYFYWYRQILGQKVEFLVSFYNNEISEKSEIFDDQFSVERPDGSNFTLKIRSTKLEDSAMYFCASSEDSQETQYFGPGTRLLVL.

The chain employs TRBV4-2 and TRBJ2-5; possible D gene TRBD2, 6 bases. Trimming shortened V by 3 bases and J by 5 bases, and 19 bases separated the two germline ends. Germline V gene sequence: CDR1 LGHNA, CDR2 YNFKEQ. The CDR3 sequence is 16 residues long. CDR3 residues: CASSQLFAGYQETQYF. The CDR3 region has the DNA TGTGCCAGCAGCCAGCTCTTCGCGGGATATCAGGAGACCCAGTACTTC.

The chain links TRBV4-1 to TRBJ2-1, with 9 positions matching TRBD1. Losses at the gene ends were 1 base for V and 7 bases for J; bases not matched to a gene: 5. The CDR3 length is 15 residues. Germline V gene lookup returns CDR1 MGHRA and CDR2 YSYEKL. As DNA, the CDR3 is TGCGCCAGCAGCCAAGGACAGGGGGTACGAAATGAGCAGTTCTTC. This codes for CASSQGQGVRNEQFF.

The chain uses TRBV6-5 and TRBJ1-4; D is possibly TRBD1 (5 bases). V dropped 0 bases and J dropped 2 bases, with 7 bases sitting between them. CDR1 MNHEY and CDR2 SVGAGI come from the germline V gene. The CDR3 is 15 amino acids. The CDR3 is CASSYSTATNEKLFF. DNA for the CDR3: TGTGCCAGCAGTTACTCGACAGCTACTAATGAAAAACTGTTTTTT.